Listed below are T cell receptor beta chains from one sample, sequenced in a study of response to subunit inactivated influenza vaccine. TCRdb processed the RT-PCR reads anew with MiXCR; each CDR3 protein has one entry. The data show about 540,000 distinct CDR3 sequences, with approximately 15% seen just once and roughly 11% held by the top ten. This specimen consisted of PBMCs from blood, obtained less than 13 days after vaccination. The receptors here all came from a man aged 50 or older who received an inactivated influenza vaccine. CDR3s include the opening cysteine and the closing phenylalanine or tryptophan. D genes are given only for firm matches. Not all rows give a size; the values are once, few, many and, for expanded clones, a class.

TRBJ2-7 | 14 | NA | few | TRBV15 | TGTGCCACCAGCGGAGTGACAAGCTCCTACGAGCAGTACTTC | CATSGVTSSYEQYF
TRBJ2-3 | 12 | NA | NA | TRBV11-2 | TGTGCCAGCAGCCTAGGGCGGGACTTGCAGTATTTT | CASSLGRDLQYF
TRBJ2-5 | 14 | NA | few | TRBV20-1 | TGCAGTGCTAGAGCAGGGGCCCCGTTGGGGACCCAGTACTTC | CSARAGAPLGTQYF
TRBJ2-3 | 14 | NA | NA | TRBV9 | TGTGCCAGCAGCGTAGCGGTTAGCACAGATACGCAGTATTTT | CASSVAVSTDTQYF
TRBJ1-2 | 15 | NA | NA | TRBV6-1 | TGTGCCAGCAGTGAGGGACGGAACCTCTTCTATGGCTACACCTTC | CASSEGRNLFYGYTF
TRBJ1-2 | 15 | TRBD1 | NA | TRBV6-1 | TGTGCCAGCAGCGAACCGGGACAGGGTAACTATGGCTACACCTTC | CASSEPGQGNYGYTF
TRBJ2-5 | 14 | NA | once | TRBV2 | TGTGCCAGCAGTGAAGAACAGGTCAAGAGAACCCAGTACTTC | CASSEEQVKRTQYF
TRBJ2-2 | 14 | NA | many | TRBV27 | TGTGCCAGCAGTCGTACAGGGTCCACCGGGGAGCTGTTTTTT | CASSRTGSTGELFF
TRBJ2-1 | 14 | NA | many | TRBV5-1 | TGCGCCAGCAGCTTGGCGTCTAGCTACAATGAGCAGTTCTTC | CASSLASSYNEQFF
TRBJ2-5 | 15 | TRBD1 | NA | TRBV30 | TGTGCCTGGGACAGGGGGCAAGAGTACCAAGAGACCCAGTACTTC | CAWDRGQEYQETQYF
TRBJ1-2 | 15 | NA | few | TRBV7-8 | TGTGCCAGCAGCTTAGCAGGACGGGATCACGATGGCTACACCTTC | CASSLAGRDHDGYTF
TRBJ1-4 | 14 | TRBD1 | many | TRBV6-1 | TGTGCCAGCAGGCAAACAGGGGGCAATGAAAAACTGTTTTTT | CASRQTGGNEKLFF
TRBJ1-4 | 15 | NA | many | TRBV12-3/TRBV12-4 | TGTGCCAGCAGCCGTACAGGATCAACTAATGAAAAACTGTTTTTT | CASSRTGSTNEKLFF
TRBJ2-3 | 15 | TRBD2 | NA | TRBV24-1 | TGTGCCACCAGGGCTAGCGGGGGCCATACAGATACGCAGTATTTT | CATRASGGHTDTQYF
TRBJ1-5 | 14 | NA | few | TRBV12-3/TRBV12-4 | TGTGCCAGCAGTTTAGGAACAGCGGTTCAGCCCCAGCATTTT | CASSLGTAVQPQHF
TRBJ2-5 | 12 | NA | NA | TRBV7-9 | TGTGCCAGCAGCTTATTTCTTGGGAACCAGTACTTC | CASSLFLGNQYF
TRBJ2-1 | 14 | TRBD1 | NA | TRBV5-6 | TGTGCCAGCAGTCAGACAGGGGAGAACAATGAGCAGTTCTTC | CASSQTGENNEQFF
TRBJ1-2 | 17 | NA | NA | TRBV3-1 | TGTGCCAGCAGCCAAGAGCGAGGCCGGGCGGTGAAAGATGGCTACACCTTC | CASSQERGRAVKDGYTF
TRBJ2-1 | 16 | TRBD1 | NA | TRBV7-9 | TGTGCCAGCAGCGATTACCCGGGACAGTCCTTCAATGAGCAGTTCTTC | CASSDYPGQSFNEQFF
TRBJ2-6 | 16 | TRBD1 | NA | TRBV20-1 | TGCAGTGCTAGAGATAAACAGGGGCATGGGGCCAACGTCCTGACTTTC | CSARDKQGHGANVLTF
TRBJ2-3 | 16 | TRBD1 | few | TRBV5-1 | TGCGCCAGCAGCCGGGTCGGGACAGGGACGACAGATACGCAGTATTTT | CASSRVGTGTTDTQYF
TRBJ2-3 | 15 | TRBD2 | NA | TRBV5-1 | TGCGCCAGCAGGACAGCGGGGGGCAACACAGATACGCAGTATTTT | CASRTAGGNTDTQYF
TRBJ2-7 | 14 | TRBD1 | many | TRBV7-2 | TGTGCCAGCAGCCCGGACAGGGGGCCCTACGAGCAGTACTTC | CASSPDRGPYEQYF
TRBJ1-4 | 12 | TRBD1 | NA | TRBV6-6 | TGTGCCAGCTCAGGGGGAAATGAAAAACTGTTTTTT | CASSGGNEKLFF
TRBJ2-3 | 18 | TRBD2 | NA | TRBV27 | TGTGCCAGCAGTTTCCTAGCGGGAATATTTGGTATTATGGATACGCAGTATTTT | CASSFLAGIFGIMDTQYF
TRBJ2-3 | 15 | NA | NA | TRBV18 | TGTGCCAGCTCACCACTAGCAGGGGTTGCAGATACGCAGTATTTT | CASSPLAGVADTQYF
TRBJ2-1 | 16 | TRBD1 | NA | TRBV6-2/TRBV6-3 | TGTGCCAGCAGTTACTTCGGGACAGGGGTCTACAATGAGCAGTTCTTC | CASSYFGTGVYNEQFF
TRBJ2-2 | 15 | TRBD1 | few | TRBV15 | TGTGCCACCAGCAGGGGACAGGCGAACACCGGGGAGCTGTTTTTT | CATSRGQANTGELFF
TRBJ2-3 | 17 | TRBD2 | few | TRBV3-1 | TGTGCCAGCAGCCTTTTCGGACTAGCGGCCAGCACAGATACGCAGTATTTT | CASSLFGLAASTDTQYF
TRBJ1-1 | 12 | NA | NA | TRBV11-2 | TGTGCCAGCAGCCCGGGGGTGCGTGAAGCTTTCTTT | CASSPGVREAFF
TRBJ1-4 | 14 | TRBD1 | few | TRBV20-1 | TGCAGTGCCTCGGGACAGGCAACTAATGAAAAACTGTTTTTT | CSASGQATNEKLFF
TRBJ1-2 | 12 | NA | NA | TRBV7-9 | TGTGCCAGCGGCTATAATGGGCTTGGCTACACCTTC | CASGYNGLGYTF
TRBJ2-5 | 14 | NA | NA | TRBV20-1 | TGCAGTGCTATGTCCCAAAACCGCCAAGAGACCCAGTACTTC | CSAMSQNRQETQYF
TRBJ2-4 | 12 | TRBD2 | NA | TRBV15 | TGTGCCACCAGCAGAGGGACTAGCGGGGGGGCCTTC | CATSRGTSGGAF
TRBJ2-3 | 16 | NA | few | TRBV11-2 | TGTGCCAGCAGAAGGAAGGCGGGGACCCGCACAGATACGCAGTATTTT | CASRRKAGTRTDTQYF
TRBJ2-2 | 12 | NA | NA | TRBV6-5 | TGTGCCAGCAGCGCCTTGACCGGGGAGCTGTTTTTT | CASSALTGELFF
TRBJ2-3 | 14 | NA | few | TRBV7-2 | TGTGCCAGCAGCTCCGACGGGGGAACAGATACGCAGTATTTT | CASSSDGGTDTQYF
TRBJ1-1 | 15 | NA | NA | TRBV4-3 | TGCGCCAGCAGCCAAGATCCCAGGGGGAACACTGAAGCTTTCTTT | CASSQDPRGNTEAFF
TRBJ2-3 | 18 | TRBD2 | few | TRBV18 | TGTGCCAGCTCACCAGTACGATCAGCGGGGCGGAGCACAGATACGCAGTATTTT | CASSPVRSAGRSTDTQYF
TRBJ2-7 | 11 | NA | NA | TRBV28 | TGTGCCAGCAGTTTCCGCCTCGAGCAGTACTTC | CASSFRLEQYF
TRBJ2-5 | 14 | NA | NA | TRBV7-9 | TGTGCCAGCAGCAAGGGGACGGGGCCGGAGACCCAGTACTTC | CASSKGTGPETQYF
TRBJ1-2 | 13 | TRBD1 | NA | TRBV28 | TGTGCCAGCAGTTTGTTGGGACAGGATGGCTACACCTTC | CASSLLGQDGYTF
TRBJ2-1 | 17 | TRBD1 | NA | TRBV6-1 | TGTGCCAGCAGTGCCTGGGGCCCACAGGGGGCCGGGAATGAGCAGTTCTTC | CASSAWGPQGAGNEQFF
TRBJ2-1 | 16 | NA | NA | TRBV3-1 | TGTGCCAGCAGCCAATTACTGGCTCCCAGACTCAATGAGCAGTTCTTC | CASSQLLAPRLNEQFF
TRBJ1-3 | 12 | NA | NA | TRBV18 | TGTGCCAGCTCACACTCTGGAAACACCATATATTTT | CASSHSGNTIYF
TRBJ2-2 | 17 | TRBD2 | many | TRBV4-3 | TGCGCCAGCAGCCAAGCCGCGAGCGGGGGGAACACCGGGGAGCTGTTTTTT | CASSQAASGGNTGELFF
TRBJ2-7 | 15 | NA | NA | TRBV15 | TGTGCCACCAGCAGAGATCTCCAGGGTGGCTACGAGCAGTACTTC | CATSRDLQGGYEQYF
TRBJ1-3 | 16 | TRBD1 | few | TRBV12-3/TRBV12-4 | TGTGCCAGCAGTACCCGGACAGGGCTGGGGGGAAACACCATATATTTT | CASSTRTGLGGNTIYF
TRBJ1-5 | 16 | NA | NA | TRBV11-2 | TGTGCCAGCAGCTTAGATGGGCCAGTTAGCAATCAGCCCCAGCATTTT | CASSLDGPVSNQPQHF
TRBJ2-7 | 15 | NA | few | TRBV7-9 | TGTGCCAGCAGCCCCCTGGACAGTCTCCTGGGGGAGCAGTACTTC | CASSPLDSLLGEQYF
TRBJ1-2 | 12 | NA | few | TRBV30 | TGTGCCTGGAGTGTACGTTTCTATGGCTACACCTTC | CAWSVRFYGYTF
TRBJ2-7 | 12 | NA | NA | TRBV10-3 | TGTGCCATCAGTGAGGCGGACTACGAGCAGTACTTC | CAISEADYEQYF